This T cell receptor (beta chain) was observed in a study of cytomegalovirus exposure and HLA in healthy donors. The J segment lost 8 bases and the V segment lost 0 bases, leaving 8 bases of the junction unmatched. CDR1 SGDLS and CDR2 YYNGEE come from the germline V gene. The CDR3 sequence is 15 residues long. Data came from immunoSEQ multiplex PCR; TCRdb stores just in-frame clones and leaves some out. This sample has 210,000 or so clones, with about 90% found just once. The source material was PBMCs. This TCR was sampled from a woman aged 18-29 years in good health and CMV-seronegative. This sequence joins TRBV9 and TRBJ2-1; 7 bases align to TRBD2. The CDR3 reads CASSVGAGAFDEQFF. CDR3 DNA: TGTGCCAGCAGCGTAGGGGCGGGAGCTTTCGATGAGCAGTTCTTC.